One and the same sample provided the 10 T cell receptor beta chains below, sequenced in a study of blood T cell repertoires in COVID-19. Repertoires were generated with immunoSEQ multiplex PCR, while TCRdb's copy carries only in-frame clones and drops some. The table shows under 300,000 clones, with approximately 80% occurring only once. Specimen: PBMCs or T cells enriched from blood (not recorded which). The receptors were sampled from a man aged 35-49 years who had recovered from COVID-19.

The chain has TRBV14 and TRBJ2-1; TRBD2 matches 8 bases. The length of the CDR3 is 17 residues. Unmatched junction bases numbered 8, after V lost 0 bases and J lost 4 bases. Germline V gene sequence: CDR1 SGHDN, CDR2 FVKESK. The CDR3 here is CASSQENWRGVYNEQFF. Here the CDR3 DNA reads TGTGCCAGCAGCCAAGAAAATTGGCGGGGGGTATACAATGAGCAGTTCTTC. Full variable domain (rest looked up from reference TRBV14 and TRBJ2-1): EAGVTQFPSHSVIEKGQTVTLRCDPISGHDNLYWYRRVMGKEIKFLLHFVKESKQDESGMPNNRFLAERTGGTYSTLKVQPAELEDSGVYFCASSQENWRGVYNEQFFGPGTRLTVL.

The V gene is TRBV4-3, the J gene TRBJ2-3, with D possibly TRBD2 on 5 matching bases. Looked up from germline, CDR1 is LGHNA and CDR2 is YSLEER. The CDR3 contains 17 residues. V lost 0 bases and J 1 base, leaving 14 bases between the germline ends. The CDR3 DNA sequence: TGCGCCAGCAGCCAAGACAACGACGCCGGGGGCACAGATACGCAGTATTTT. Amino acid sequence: CASSQDNDAGGTDTQYF.

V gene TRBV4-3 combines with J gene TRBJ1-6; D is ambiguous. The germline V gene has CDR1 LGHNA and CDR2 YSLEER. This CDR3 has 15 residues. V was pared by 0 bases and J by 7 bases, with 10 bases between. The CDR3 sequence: CASSQDFGRNSPLHF. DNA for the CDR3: TGCGCCAGCAGCCAAGATTTTGGCCGAAATTCACCCCTCCACTTT.

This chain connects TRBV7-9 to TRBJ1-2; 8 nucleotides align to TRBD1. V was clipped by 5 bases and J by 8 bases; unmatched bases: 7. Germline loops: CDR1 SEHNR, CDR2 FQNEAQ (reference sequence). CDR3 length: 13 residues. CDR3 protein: CASSVLTGDGYTF. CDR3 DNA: TGTGCCAGCAGCGTCTTGACAGGGGACGGCTACACCTTC.

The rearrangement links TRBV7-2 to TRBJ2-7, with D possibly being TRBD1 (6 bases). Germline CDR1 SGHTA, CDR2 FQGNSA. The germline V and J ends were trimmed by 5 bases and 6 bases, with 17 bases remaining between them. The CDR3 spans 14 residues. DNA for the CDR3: TGTGCCAGCAGCCCCAGGGGCCCCCCTGCCGAGCAGTACTTC. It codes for CASSPRGPPAEQYF.

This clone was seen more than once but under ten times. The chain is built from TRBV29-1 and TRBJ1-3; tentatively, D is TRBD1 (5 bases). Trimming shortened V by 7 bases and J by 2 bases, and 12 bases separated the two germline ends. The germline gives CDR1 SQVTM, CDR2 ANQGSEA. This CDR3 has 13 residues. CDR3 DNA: TGCAGCGCTGGGGCGGGGGCTGGAAACACCATATATTTT. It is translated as CSAGAGAGNTIYF.

In DNA form, the CDR3 reads TGTGCCAGTAGCCTGACGACAGGGGGCAGCAATCAGCCCCAGCATTTT. The encoded protein is CASSLTTGGSNQPQHF. The rearrangement links TRBV19 to TRBJ1-5; 10 positions match TRBD1. In germline, CDR1 is LNHDA, CDR2 SQIVND (reference sequence). After removal of 6 bases from V and 1 base from J, the junction contained 6 bases not matched to a gene. The CDR3 is 16 residues long.

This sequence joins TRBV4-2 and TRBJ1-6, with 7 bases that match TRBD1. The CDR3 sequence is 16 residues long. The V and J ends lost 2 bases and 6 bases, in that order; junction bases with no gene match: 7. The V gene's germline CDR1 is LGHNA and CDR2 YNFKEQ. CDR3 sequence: CASSQLPGQFNSPLHF. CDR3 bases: TGTGCCAGCAGCCAACTCCCGGGACAGTTTAATTCACCCCTCCACTTT.

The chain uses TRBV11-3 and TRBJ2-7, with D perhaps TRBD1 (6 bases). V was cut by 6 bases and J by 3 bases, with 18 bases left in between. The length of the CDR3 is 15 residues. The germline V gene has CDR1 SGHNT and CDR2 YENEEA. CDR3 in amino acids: CASSYASGQNYEQYF. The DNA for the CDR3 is TGTGCCAGCAGTTACGCCAGCGGACAGAACTACGAGCAGTACTTC.

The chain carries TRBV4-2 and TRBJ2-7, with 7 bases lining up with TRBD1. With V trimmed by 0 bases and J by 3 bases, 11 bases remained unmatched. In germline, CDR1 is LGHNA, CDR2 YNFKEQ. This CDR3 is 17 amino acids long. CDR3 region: CASSQEGPGTEDYEQYF. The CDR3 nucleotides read TGTGCCAGCAGCCAAGAGGGGCCTGGGACAGAGGACTACGAGCAGTACTTC.